Below, 14 T cell receptor beta chains from the same sample are listed, as sequenced in a study of T cells in Graves' hyperthyroidism and ophthalmopathy. RNA transcripts provided the source from which TCR beta CDR3 regions were amplified. Primed by the HTBI set, a first-round RT-PCR was run on the TCR CDR3. TCRdb re-derived calls from the multiplex PCR reads in MiXCR, one entry per CDR3 protein. Of 700,000 or so distinct CDR3 sequences listed, roughly 15% were seen once; the top ten hold about an eighth. Sequencing was performed on blood. These receptors were obtained from a woman between 50 and 59 years old with Graves' ophthalmopathy.

This sequence joins TRBV7-2 and TRBJ2-7, with D unclear. Trimming removed 2 bases from V and 5 bases from J, with 13 bases in between. The CDR3 totals 14 residues. From germline, CDR1 is SGHTA and CDR2 FQGNSA. The DNA of the CDR3 is TGTGCCAGCAGCTTACGGTTAGGTTCTCACGAGCAGTACTTC. This gives the protein CASSLRLGSHEQYF.

The sample holds a few counts of this clonotype. The chain couples TRBV20-1 to TRBJ1-2; possible D gene TRBD1, 5 bases. Germline CDR1 reads DFQATT; CDR2 reads SNEGSKA (reference sequence). The CDR3 spans 13 residues. The CDR3 sequence is CSTRAGYQHGYTF. The CDR3 nucleotides read TGCAGCACCCGGGCAGGGTACCAGCATGGCTACACCTTC.

The V gene is TRBV19, the J gene TRBJ2-2, with 12 bases lining up with TRBD2. Per germline, CDR1 LNHDA and CDR2 SQIVND (reference sequence). The CDR3 is 14 residues long. With V trimmed by 8 bases and J by 6 bases, 4 bases remained unmatched. The DNA of the CDR3 is TGTGCCAGTGTCGGGACTAGCGGGTCCGGGGAGCTGTTTTTT. It yields the protein CASVGTSGSGELFF.

There are many counts of this clonotype. The chain carries TRBV28 and TRBJ2-7; tentatively, D is TRBD1 or TRBD2 (5 bases each). Germline CDR1 is MDHEN and CDR2 is SYDVKM. Trimming shortened V by 5 bases and J by 4 bases, and 15 bases separated the two germline ends. The CDR3 is made up of 14 amino acids. The CDR3: CASSQGRRRYEQYF. The CDR3 DNA sequence: TGTGCCAGCAGTCAGGGACGGAGAAGGTACGAGCAGTACTTC.

The rearrangement links TRBV27 to TRBJ1-6; D is unclear. This CDR3 region has 14 residues. The V end was cut by 2 bases, the J end by 7 bases, with 9 bases between. From germline, CDR1 is MNHEY and CDR2 SMNVEV (reference sequence). The CDR3 sequence: CASSLRQENSPLHF. Here the CDR3 DNA reads TGTGCCAGCAGTTTACGTCAGGAAAATTCACCCCTCCACTTT.

This sequence joins TRBV7-9 and TRBJ1-5; possibly TRBD1 for D (5 bases). V lost 4 bases and J lost 6, with 19 bases in between. The CDR3 runs to 16 residues. Looked up from germline, CDR1 is SEHNR and CDR2 is FQNEAQ (reference sequence). This CDR3 reads CASSYHGGRGSQPQHF. The CDR3 region has the DNA TGTGCCAGCAGCTACCACGGGGGAAGGGGTAGTCAGCCCCAGCATTTT.

This chain joins TRBV5-1 and TRBJ1-1; no reliable D call. The CDR3 is 14 amino acids. Germline-derived CDR1 and CDR2 are SGHRS and YFSETQ. Trimming cost V 0 bases and J 5 bases, with 11 bases left between them. Here the CDR3 DNA reads TGCGCCAGCAGCTTGGGGGTTGGAGAAACTGAAGCTTTCTTT. This sequence encodes CASSLGVGETEAFF.

On this clonotype: A much more abundant neighbour one base away suggests this may be a read error. The V call is TRBV7-3, the J call TRBJ2-3; a possible D gene is TRBD2 (6 bases). The CDR3 sequence is 13 residues long. Per germline, CDR1 SGHTA and CDR2 FQGTGA. V was cut by 4 bases and J by 5 bases, with 10 bases left in between. The CDR3 loop reads CASSSMRGDTQYF. The CDR3 bases are TGTGCCAGCAGCTCCATGCGGGGAGATACGCAGTATTTT.

This clonotype has a count of ten or more. This rearrangement joins TRBV12-5 to TRBJ2-1; 7 bases match TRBD1. The CDR3 loop spans 16 amino acids. Germline V gives CDR1 LGHNT, CDR2 FRNRAP. V dropped 6 bases and J dropped 8; count of bases not matched to a gene: 16. CDR3 DNA: TGTGCTAGTGGCCAGTACCCGGGGACAGAACGGGATGAGCAGTTCTTC. Amino acid sequence: CASGQYPGTERDEQFF.

This clonotype was counted many times. V and J are TRBV6-1 and TRBJ1-2; 9 bases agree with TRBD1. From germline, CDR1 is MNHNS and CDR2 SASEGT. The CDR3 length is 15 residues. Germline trimming cut 1 base from V and 4 bases from J; bases unmatched to any gene: 4. The DNA of the CDR3 is TGTGCCAGCAGTGAAGTCGGGACAGGGCGCTATGGCTACACCTTC. Encoded protein: CASSEVGTGRYGYTF.

This clonotype was observed many times. This chain links TRBV12-3 or TRBV12-4 with TRBJ2-7; D may be TRBD1 (7 bases). The germline V and J ends were trimmed by 3 bases and 9 bases, with 18 bases remaining between them. This CDR3 spans 14 amino acids. Written as DNA, the CDR3 is TGTGCCAGCAGTTTTTCGGCAGGGGGGATAGGGCAGTACTTC. It codes for CASSFSAGGIGQYF.

The chain recombines TRBV29-1 with TRBJ1-1; D is perhaps TRBD1 (5 bases). CDR3 length equals 13 residues. V lost 4 bases and J 4 bases, leaving 13 bases between the germline ends. Germline assignment: CDR1 SQVTM and CDR2 ANQGSEA. The CDR3 sequence is CSVVKGMGTEAFF. As DNA, the CDR3 is TGCAGCGTTGTTAAGGGGATGGGCACTGAAGCTTTCTTT.

V usage is TRBV5-1 and J usage is TRBJ2-2; TRBD1 or TRBD2 may be the D gene (5 bases each). Germline CDR1 SGHRS, CDR2 YFSETQ. Trimming stripped 1 base from V and 4 bases from J, with 14 bases between. This CDR3 comprises 16 residues. This chain's CDR3 is CASSLYRQGSTGELFF. The CDR3 bases are TGCGCCAGCAGCTTGTACAGGCAAGGGAGCACCGGGGAGCTGTTTTTT.

This clonotype has at least ten counts. In nucleotides, the CDR3 is TGTGCCAGCAGCTCGAAAAAGGGGGGCAACACTGAAGCTTTCTTT. Protein sequence: CASSSKKGGNTEAFF. This rearrangement joins TRBV7-8 to TRBJ1-1, with a tentative D call TRBD1 (6 bases). This CDR3 is 15 amino acids long. Trimming took off 4 bases at V and 2 bases at J, with 14 bases between the two ends. The germline gives CDR1 SGHVS, CDR2 FQNEAQ.